This passage covers 2 T cell receptor beta chains from one sample sequenced in a study of beta chain features in type 1 diabetes. Regarding the study as a whole: Moderate yet significant TCRB CDR3 shortening was seen in Type 1 diabetes patients in all four CD4+ subsets.

Reverse transcription of all isolated RNA meant that expressed TCRB transcripts were sequenced. Method: immunoSEQ multiplex PCR; TCRdb's copy keeps in-frame clones and lacks some. This table has around 140,000 clones, more than 10% appearing once. Their antigens remain unidentified. Source material: central memory CD4+ T cells from blood. Receptors were obtained from a man between 18 and 35 years old with type 1 diabetes.

This clone was counted between two and nine times. The chain links TRBV27 to TRBJ2-1; 7 bases match TRBD1. The CDR3 runs 14 residues. CDR1 MNHEY and CDR2 SMNVEV come from the germline V gene (reference sequence). The V segment lost 5 bases and the J segment 5 bases; nucleotides outside the gene matches: 6. CDR3 loop: CASSPYGTDNEQFF. CDR3 nucleotide sequence: TGTGCCAGCAGTCCGTACGGGACAGACAATGAGCAGTTCTTC.

This clone has at least ten counts. This chain joins TRBV5-8 and TRBJ2-6; D gene uncertain. The V gene lost 0 bases and the J gene lost 0 bases, with 7 bases spanning the gap. This CDR3 is built from 16 residues. Germline CDR1 SGHTS, CDR2 YDEGEE. The CDR3 sequence is CASSLVVASGANVLTF. CDR3 coding DNA: TGTGCCAGCAGCTTGGTCGTCGCCTCTGGGGCCAACGTCCTGACTTTC.